These 28 T cell receptor beta chains share one sample of origin, sequenced in a study of response to subunit inactivated influenza vaccine. MiXCR, run by TCRdb on the RT-PCR reads, gives a single entry per CDR3 protein. Among roughly 710,000 distinct CDR3 sequences, around 13% were seen once, and the ten largest hold roughly 7.6%. The specimen was PBMCs from blood, collected roughly 15 days before vaccination. The receptors originated from a man aged 50 to 60 who received an inactivated influenza vaccine.

This clonotype was recorded a few times. The gene calls are TRBV5-1 and TRBJ1-1, with D perhaps matching TRBD1 (6 bases). The CDR3 has 16 residues. Germline V CDR1 and CDR2: SGHRS, YFSETQ. Trimming removed 0 bases at V and 8 bases at J, with 20 bases between. Here the CDR3 DNA reads TGCGCCAGCAGCTTGGCGACCCCAGGACAGTACTTAGAAGCTTTCTTT. It encodes CASSLATPGQYLEAFF.

A few counts support this clonotype. The chain is built from TRBV10-3 and TRBJ2-5; TRBD1 agrees at 9 bases. Germline CDR1 reads ENHRY; CDR2 reads SYGVKD. CDR3 length: 14 amino acids. J was trimmed by 5 bases and V by 6 bases; bases with no gene match: 7. CDR3 in DNA: TGTGCCATCAGACCCGGGACAGGGATTGAGACCCAGTACTTC. This encodes CAIRPGTGIETQYF.

V usage is TRBV6-2 or TRBV6-3 and J usage is TRBJ2-7; 10 positions match TRBD2. In germline, CDR1 is MNHEY, CDR2 SVGEGT. CDR3 length: 15 amino acids. V lost 5 bases, J lost 2 bases, and 6 bases stayed unmatched. The DNA of the CDR3 is TGTGCCAGCAGTGGCCGACTAGCGGGTACCTACGAGCAGTACTTC. Translated, it gives CASSGRLAGTYEQYF.

This clonotype was counted many times. The chain recombines TRBV15 with TRBJ1-5; D is unclear. This CDR3 is built from 15 residues. Germline V lookup: CDR1 LNHNV, CDR2 YYDKDF (reference sequence). Trimming cost V 0 bases and J 5 bases, with 11 bases left between them. The CDR3 loop is CATSREADRDQPQHF. In DNA, the CDR3 is TGTGCCACCAGCAGAGAAGCGGACCGGGATCAGCCCCAGCATTTT.

This clonotype was detected only a few times. As DNA, the CDR3 is TGTGCCAGCTGCTCCCTAGGCTACGAGCAGTACTTC. Translated: CASCSLGYEQYF. The rearrangement links TRBV28 to TRBJ2-7; D not resolved. CDR1 is MDHEN and CDR2 is SYDVKM in the germline V gene. The germline V and J ends were trimmed by 8 bases and 3 bases, with 11 bases remaining between them. The CDR3 spans 12 residues.

The chain joins TRBV4-1 to TRBJ1-3; D is uncertain. Germline V lookup: CDR1 MGHRA, CDR2 YSYEKL. The CDR3 contains 16 residues. Trimming left V 1 base short and J 0 bases short, with 10 bases between. The CDR3 protein is CASSQVGGSSGNTIYF. In DNA form, the CDR3 reads TGCGCCAGCAGCCAAGTTGGTGGGAGCTCTGGAAACACCATATATTTT.

This clonotype was seen at least ten times. This chain joins TRBV6-2 or TRBV6-3 and TRBJ2-7, with 7 bases matching TRBD1. The germline V gene encodes CDR1 MNHEY and CDR2 SVGEGT. Trimming cost V 4 bases and J 3 bases; bases outside gene matches: 21. The CDR3 has 19 amino acids. The CDR3 region has the DNA TGTGCCAGCAGTTCCGCTTACCCCTCCAACAGGGGTTTTGGCTACGAGCAGTACTTC. Translated: CASSSAYPSNRGFGYEQYF.

This clonotype was found a few times. V is TRBV12-3 or TRBV12-4 and J is TRBJ2-2; D is perhaps TRBD2 (5 bases). CDR3 length equals 18 residues. Trimming stripped 1 base from V and 0 bases from J, with 15 bases between. CDR3 sequence reads: CASSLVYALASNTGELFF. As DNA, the CDR3 is TGTGCCAGCAGTTTAGTGTATGCCCTAGCATCGAACACCGGGGAGCTGTTTTTT.

This clonotype was detected a few times. The chain employs TRBV20-1 and TRBJ2-2; D unresolved. CDR1 DFQATT and CDR2 SNEGSKA come from the germline V gene (reference sequence). The CDR3 spans 14 residues. Trimming took off 4 bases at V and 6 bases at J, with 15 bases between the two ends. The CDR3 region is CSAIYIDRPGELFF. The CDR3 DNA follows: TGCAGTGCTATATACATAGATCGGCCCGGGGAGCTGTTTTTT.

The J gene is TRBJ2-7, the V gene TRBV9, with 9 bases that match TRBD1. Trimming cost V 4 bases and J 5 bases; bases outside gene matches: 4. The germline V gene encodes CDR1 SGDLS and CDR2 YYNGEE. CDR3 length: 13 amino acids. The CDR3, as DNA: TGTGCCAGCAGCCGGACAGGGGCCCACGAGCAGTACTTC. Residues: CASSRTGAHEQYF.

The V call is TRBV13, the J call TRBJ2-7, with 7 bases identical to TRBD1. The CDR3 extends over 15 amino acids. Germline trimming cut 4 bases from V and 0 bases from J; bases unmatched to any gene: 6. Germline values: CDR1 PRHDT, CDR2 FYEKMQ (reference sequence). The CDR3 nucleotides are TGTGCCAGCAGCTGGCGAGGGGGCCCCTCCTACGAGCAGTACTTC. It translates to CASSWRGGPSYEQYF. Using reference TRBV13 and TRBJ2-7 for the parts outside the CDR3, the full variable domain is AAGVIQSPRHLIKEKRETATLKCYPIPRHDTVYWYQQGPGQDPQFLISFYEKMQSDKGSIPDRFSAQQFSDYHSELNMSSLELGDSALYFCASSWRGGPSYEQYFGPGTRLTVT.

The V and J genes are TRBV7-9 and TRBJ2-7; TRBD2 matches at 9 bases. The CDR3 runs to 16 residues. The V and J ends lost 5 bases and 7 bases, in that order; junction bases with no gene match: 15. Germline V gene sequence: CDR1 SEHNR, CDR2 FQNEAQ (reference sequence). CDR3 nucleotides: TGTGCCAGCAGCCAAAAAGGCGGGAGGGTCGAAGGGGAGCAGTACTTC. It codes for CASSQKGGRVEGEQYF.

This clonotype was counted only a few times. The chain is built from TRBV5-1 and TRBJ1-5, with D possibly matching TRBD1 (5 bases). V was clipped by 4 bases and J by 8 bases, with 13 bases between them. The CDR3 contains 13 residues. From germline, CDR1 is SGHRS and CDR2 YFSETQ. The chain's CDR3 is CASSLRGGEPQHF. In nucleotides, the CDR3 is TGCGCCAGCAGCCTACGGGGCGGAGAGCCCCAGCATTTT.

This clonotype was seen a few times. The chain links TRBV28 to TRBJ2-2; D may correspond to TRBD1 or TRBD2 (5 bases each). CDR3 length: 15 residues. Trimming stripped 3 bases from V and 1 base from J, with 9 bases between. CDR1 and CDR2 (germline): MDHEN, SYDVKM. CDR3: CASSFGDQNTGELFF. The DNA for the CDR3 is TGTGCCAGCAGTTTCGGGGACCAGAACACCGGGGAGCTGTTTTTT.

This clonotype was detected only a few times. V usage is TRBV6-5 and J usage is TRBJ2-7; the match to TRBD2 covers 12 bases. With 2 bases clipped from V and 5 bases from J, the junction kept 16 bases outside the gene matches. Germline V gives CDR1 MNHEY, CDR2 SVGAGI. The CDR3 spans 19 residues. DNA of the CDR3: TGTGCCAGCAGTTACGTACGCGGACTAGCGGGACTAGCCCATCACGAGCAGTACTTC. This gives the protein CASSYVRGLAGLAHHEQYF.

The V gene is TRBV29-1, the J gene TRBJ1-1, with 8 bases identical to TRBD1. The CDR3 is 10 amino acids. J was trimmed by 11 bases and V by 6 bases; bases with no gene match: 5. From germline, CDR1 is SQVTM and CDR2 ANQGSEA. The chain's CDR3 is CSVDRVGAFF. The CDR3 DNA is TGCAGCGTGGACAGGGTCGGGGCTTTCTTT.

This clonotype appeared a few times. The chain combines TRBV20-1 with TRBJ1-1; 8 bases line up with TRBD1. In germline, CDR1 is DFQATT, CDR2 SNEGSKA (reference sequence). This CDR3 has 14 residues. V shed 3 bases, J shed 6 bases, and the junction held 9 bases outside the gene matches. The CDR3 protein is CSARAPGGTAEAFF. DNA of the CDR3: TGCAGTGCTAGGGCCCCAGGGGGCACGGCTGAAGCTTTCTTT.

This clonotype was detected many times. V usage is TRBV11-2 and J usage is TRBJ1-6, with a possible D match to TRBD1 (5 bases). The CDR3 totals 17 residues. Deletions cut 5 bases from V and 4 bases from J, with 18 bases between. Per germline, CDR1 SGHAT and CDR2 FQNNGV. The CDR3 region has the DNA TGTGCCAGCAGCCGTGATTTGCCGGGACGGTATAATTCACCCCTCCACTTT. Translating it yields CASSRDLPGRYNSPLHF.

This clonotype was seen more than once but under ten times. The chain links TRBV7-9 to TRBJ2-3; the match to TRBD1 covers 7 bases. The CDR3 covers 15 residues. V shed 4 bases and J 4 bases; nucleotides not matched to a gene: 8. CDR1 is SEHNR and CDR2 is FQNEAQ in the germline V gene (reference sequence). The CDR3 region is CASSSPTGLPDTQYF. CDR3 coding DNA: TGTGCCAGCAGCTCCCCGACAGGGCTTCCAGATACGCAGTATTTT.

A few counts support this clonotype. The chain joins TRBV12-5 to TRBJ2-2; 9 bases are shared with TRBD1. The ends lost 5 bases at V and 1 base at J; junction bases unmatched: 2. The germline gives CDR1 LGHNT, CDR2 FRNRAP. This CDR3 region has 15 residues. This CDR3 is CASGAGQGNTGELFF. The CDR3 DNA reads TGTGCTAGTGGTGCGGGACAGGGGAACACCGGGGAGCTGTTTTTT.

This rearrangement joins TRBV6-5 to TRBJ2-5, with D unclear. Per the germline V gene, CDR1 is MNHEY and CDR2 is SVGAGI. Trimming shortened V by 2 bases and J by 1 base, and 8 bases separated the two germline ends. CDR3 size: 14 residues. The CDR3 region has the DNA TGTGCCAGCAGTTACACCATGGGCCAAGAGACCCAGTACTTC. This sequence encodes CASSYTMGQETQYF.

This clonotype was seen at least ten times. The chain combines TRBV7-6 with TRBJ2-2; 9 nucleotides match TRBD1. The V segment lost 5 bases and the J segment 5 bases; nucleotides outside the gene matches: 6. Germline CDR1 reads SGHVS; CDR2 reads FNYEAQ. This CDR3 is built from 15 residues. In DNA, the CDR3 is TGTGCCAGCAGCCGGACAGGGGCAAATACCGGGGAGCTGTTTTTT. Translating gives CASSRTGANTGELFF.

This clonotype occurred many times. The J gene is TRBJ1-1, the V gene TRBV3-1; TRBD1 might be the D (6 bases). The CDR3 spans 13 residues. Germline CDR1 LGHDT, CDR2 YNNKEL (reference sequence). Trimming left V 3 bases short and J 7 bases short, with 12 bases between. CDR3 DNA: TGTGCCAGCAGCCACACCCCAGGGGTTGAAGCTTTCTTT. Translation: CASSHTPGVEAFF.

This clonotype has only one observation. V usage is TRBV5-5 and J usage is TRBJ1-1; tentatively, D is TRBD1 (5 bases). Trimming took 0 bases from V and 7 from J, leaving 10 bases between them. Germline V lookup: CDR1 SGHKS, CDR2 YYEKEE (reference sequence). The CDR3 extends over 13 amino acids. Written as DNA, the CDR3 is TGTGCCAGCAGCTTGGCGGGGCTCGATGAAGCTTTCTTT. Translation gives CASSLAGLDEAFF.

The chain uses TRBV5-5 and TRBJ2-1; TRBD2 aligns across 7 bases. The V segment lost 4 bases and the J segment 2 bases; nucleotides outside the gene matches: 3. Per germline, CDR1 SGHKS and CDR2 YYEKEE (reference sequence). This CDR3 region has 14 residues. The CDR3 spells CASSHGTTYNEQFF. DNA for the CDR3: TGTGCCAGCAGCCACGGGACTACCTACAATGAGCAGTTCTTC.

This clonotype occurred a few times. The chain joins TRBV6-1 to TRBJ2-3, with D tentatively TRBD2 (6 bases). V shed 5 bases and J shed 5 bases, with 26 bases lying between them. CDR1 is MNHNS, CDR2 SASEGT, per germline. The CDR3 sequence is 18 residues long. The CDR3 here is CASSPVEGRRYFIDTQYF. In DNA, the CDR3 is TGTGCCAGCAGTCCAGTGGAGGGCCGCAGGTACTTTATAGATACGCAGTATTTT.

The table lists this clonotype with a few counts. The chain uses TRBV4-3 and TRBJ1-2, with D perhaps TRBD1 (6 bases). The V end was cut by 1 base, the J end by 4 bases, with 16 bases between. The CDR3 spans 16 residues. CDR1 and CDR2 from the germline V gene are LGHNA and YSLEER. The CDR3 protein is CASSQASSRGGYGYTF. CDR3 bases: TGCGCCAGCAGCCAAGCCTCCTCCAGGGGTGGCTATGGCTACACCTTC.

This clonotype was observed at least ten times. The rearrangement links TRBV5-1 to TRBJ2-2; tentatively, D is TRBD1 (5 bases). The CDR3 totals 15 residues. V dropped 3 bases and J dropped 3 bases, with 12 bases sitting between them. Germline loops: CDR1 SGHRS, CDR2 YFSETQ. As DNA, the CDR3 is TGCGCCAGCAGCTCCAGGGTTGGCGACACCGGGGAGCTGTTTTTT. Translation: CASSSRVGDTGELFF.